This T cell receptor (beta chain) was captured by sequencing in a study of spatial heterogeneity in lung cancer. Across the whole study: Sequence detection consistently recorded a greater number of beta-chain than alpha-chain sequences. The mean occurrence of each unique TCR and UMI combination in raw reads exceeded ten.

The time point denotes: sample taken at primary tumor resection. The donors were some 70 patients with non-small cell lung cancer that was early-stage and untreated. Without sorting, whole RNA was sequenced from tumor, nontumor lung or frozen PBMC. This clonotype was picked up many times. Each CDR3 protein is one row after TCRdb ran MiXCR on the 5' RACE reads. This sample has 35,000 to 55,000 distinct CDR3 sequences; almost 7% occur once, and the top ten carry 40% to 45%. This clonotype originated in a female donor with early-stage non-small cell lung cancer. The sample here was PBMCs, taken at surgery.

The CDR3 nucleotides are TGTGCCAGCAGCTTATCGAGTAGCTCAGATACGCAGTATTTT. As protein: CASSLSSSSDTQYF. The V call is TRBV7-2, the J call TRBJ2-3; no clear D gene. CDR3 size: 14 residues. Germline CDR1 SGHTA, CDR2 FQGNSA. With 2 bases removed from V and 4 bases from J, the gap between germline ends came to 10 bases. Based on the CDR3 plus reference TRBV7-2 and TRBJ2-3, the full variable domain is GAGVSQSPSNKVTEKGKDVELRCDPISGHTALYWYRQSLGQGLEFLIYFQGNSAPDKSGLPSDRFSAERTGGSVSTLTIQRTQQEDSAVYLCASSLSSSSDTQYFGPGTRLTVL.